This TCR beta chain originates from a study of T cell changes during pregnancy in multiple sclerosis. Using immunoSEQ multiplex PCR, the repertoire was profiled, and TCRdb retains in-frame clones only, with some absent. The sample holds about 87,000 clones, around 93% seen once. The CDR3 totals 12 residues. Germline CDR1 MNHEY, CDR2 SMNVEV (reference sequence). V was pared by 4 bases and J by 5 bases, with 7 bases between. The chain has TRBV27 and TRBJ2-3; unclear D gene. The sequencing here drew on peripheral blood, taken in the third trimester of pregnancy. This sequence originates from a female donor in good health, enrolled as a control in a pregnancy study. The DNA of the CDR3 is TGTGCCAGCAGTTCCTACCTAGATACGCAGTATTTT. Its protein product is CASSSYLDTQYF.